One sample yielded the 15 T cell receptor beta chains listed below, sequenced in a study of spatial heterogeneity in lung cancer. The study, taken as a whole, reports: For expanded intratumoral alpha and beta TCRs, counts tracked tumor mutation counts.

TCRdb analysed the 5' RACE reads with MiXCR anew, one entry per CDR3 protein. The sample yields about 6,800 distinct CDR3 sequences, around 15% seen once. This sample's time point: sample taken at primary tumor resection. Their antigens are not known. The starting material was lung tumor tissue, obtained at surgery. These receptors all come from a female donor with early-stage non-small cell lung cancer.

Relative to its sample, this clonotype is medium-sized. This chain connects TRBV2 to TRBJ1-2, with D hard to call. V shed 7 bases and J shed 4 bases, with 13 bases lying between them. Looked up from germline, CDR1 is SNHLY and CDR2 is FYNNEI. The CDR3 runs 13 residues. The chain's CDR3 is CASMRDPIYGYTF. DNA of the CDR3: TGTGCCAGCATGCGGGATCCTATCTATGGCTACACCTTC. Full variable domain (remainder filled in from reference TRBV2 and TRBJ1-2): EPEVTQTPSHQVTQMGQEVILRCVPISNHLYFYWYRQILGQKVEFLVSFYNNEISEKSEIFDDQFSVERPDGSNFTLKIRSTKLEDSAMYFCASMRDPIYGYTFGSGTRLTVV.

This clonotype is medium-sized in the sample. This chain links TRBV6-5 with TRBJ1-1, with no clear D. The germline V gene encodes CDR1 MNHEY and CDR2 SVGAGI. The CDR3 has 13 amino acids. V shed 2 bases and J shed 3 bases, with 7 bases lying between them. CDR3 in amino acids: CASSYLFDTEAFF. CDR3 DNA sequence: TGTGCCAGCAGTTACCTTTTTGACACTGAAGCTTTCTTT.

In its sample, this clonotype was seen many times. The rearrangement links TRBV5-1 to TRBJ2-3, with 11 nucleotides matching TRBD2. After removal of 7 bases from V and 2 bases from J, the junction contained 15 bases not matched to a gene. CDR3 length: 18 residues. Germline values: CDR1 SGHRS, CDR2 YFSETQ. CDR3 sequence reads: CASRLGQRLAGPTDTQYF. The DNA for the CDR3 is TGCGCCAGCCGCCTAGGTCAAAGACTAGCGGGGCCCACAGATACGCAGTATTTT.

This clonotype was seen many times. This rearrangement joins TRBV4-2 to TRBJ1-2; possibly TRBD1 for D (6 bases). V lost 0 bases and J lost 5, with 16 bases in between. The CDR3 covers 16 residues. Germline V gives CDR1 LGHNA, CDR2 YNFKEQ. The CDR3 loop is CASSQDRPGGGYGYTF. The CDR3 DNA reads TGTGCCAGCAGCCAAGATAGGCCCGGAGGGGGGTATGGCTACACCTTC.

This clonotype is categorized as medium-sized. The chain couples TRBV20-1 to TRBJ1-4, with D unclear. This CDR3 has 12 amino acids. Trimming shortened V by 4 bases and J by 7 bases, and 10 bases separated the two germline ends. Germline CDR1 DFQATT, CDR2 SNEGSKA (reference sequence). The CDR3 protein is CSAIKGSEKLFF. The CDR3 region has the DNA TGCAGTGCTATAAAAGGAAGTGAAAAACTGTTTTTT.

The CDR3 loop is CASSHSFMNTEAFF. CDR3 bases: TGCGCCAGCAGCCATAGCTTTATGAACACTGAAGCTTTCTTT. This sequence joins TRBV4-3 and TRBJ1-1, with unresolved D. Trimming shortened V by 3 bases and J by 0 bases, and 8 bases separated the two germline ends. The CDR3 has 14 residues. Germline V gene lookup returns CDR1 LGHNA and CDR2 YSLEER.

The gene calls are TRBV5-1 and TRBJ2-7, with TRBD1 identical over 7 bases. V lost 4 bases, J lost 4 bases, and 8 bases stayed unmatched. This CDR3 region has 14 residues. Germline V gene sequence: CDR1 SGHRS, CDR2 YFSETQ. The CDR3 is CASSIGTAQYEQYF. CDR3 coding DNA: TGCGCCAGCAGCATCGGGACAGCACAATACGAGCAGTACTTC.

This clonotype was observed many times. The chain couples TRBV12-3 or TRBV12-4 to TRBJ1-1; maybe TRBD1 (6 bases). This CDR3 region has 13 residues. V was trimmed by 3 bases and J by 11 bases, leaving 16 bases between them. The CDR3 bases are TGTGCCAGCAGTTTTCACAGGGACGAAGGGGCTTTCTTT. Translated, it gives CASSFHRDEGAFF.

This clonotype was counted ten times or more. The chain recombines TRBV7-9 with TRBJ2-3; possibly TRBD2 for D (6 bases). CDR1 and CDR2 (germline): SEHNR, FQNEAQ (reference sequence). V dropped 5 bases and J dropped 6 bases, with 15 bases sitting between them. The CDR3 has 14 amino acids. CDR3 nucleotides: TGTGCCAGCAGCCCCCCGGGAGCCCCGGATACGCAGTATTTT. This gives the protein CASSPPGAPDTQYF.

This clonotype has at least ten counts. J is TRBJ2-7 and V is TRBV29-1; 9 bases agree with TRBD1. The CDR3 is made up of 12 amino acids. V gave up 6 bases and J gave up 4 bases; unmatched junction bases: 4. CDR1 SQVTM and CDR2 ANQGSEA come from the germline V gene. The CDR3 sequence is CSVRTGAYEQYF. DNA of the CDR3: TGCAGCGTCCGGACAGGGGCGTACGAGCAGTACTTC.

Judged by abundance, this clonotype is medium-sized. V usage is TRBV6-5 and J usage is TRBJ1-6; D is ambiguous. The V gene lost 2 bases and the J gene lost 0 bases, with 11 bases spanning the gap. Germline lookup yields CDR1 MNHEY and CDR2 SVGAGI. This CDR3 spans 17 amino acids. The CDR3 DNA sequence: TGTGCCAGCAGTTACCGGGCAGGCAGCTCCTATAATTCACCCCTCCACTTT. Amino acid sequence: CASSYRAGSSYNSPLHF.

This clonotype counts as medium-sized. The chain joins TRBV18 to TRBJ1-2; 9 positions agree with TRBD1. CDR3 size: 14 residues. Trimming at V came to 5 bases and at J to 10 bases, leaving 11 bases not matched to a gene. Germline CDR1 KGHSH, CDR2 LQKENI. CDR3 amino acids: CASSSTGGMEPYTF. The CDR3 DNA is TGTGCCAGCTCATCGACAGGGGGTATGGAGCCCTACACCTTC.

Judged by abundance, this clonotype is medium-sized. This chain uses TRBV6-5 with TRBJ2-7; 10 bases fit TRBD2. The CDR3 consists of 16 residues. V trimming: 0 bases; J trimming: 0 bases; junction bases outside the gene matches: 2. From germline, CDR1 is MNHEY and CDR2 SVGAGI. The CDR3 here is CASSYSASGSSYEQYF. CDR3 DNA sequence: TGTGCCAGCAGTTACTCTGCTAGCGGGAGCTCCTACGAGCAGTACTTC.

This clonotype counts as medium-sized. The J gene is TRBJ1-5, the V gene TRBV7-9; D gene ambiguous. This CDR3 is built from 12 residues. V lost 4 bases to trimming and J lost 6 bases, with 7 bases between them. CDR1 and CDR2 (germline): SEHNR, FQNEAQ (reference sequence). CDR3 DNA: TGTGCCAGCAGCTCCAACAGTCAGCCCCAGCATTTT. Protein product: CASSSNSQPQHF. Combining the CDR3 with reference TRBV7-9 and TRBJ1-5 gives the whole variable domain DTGVSQNPRHKITKRGQNVTFRCDPISEHNRLYWYRQTLGQGPEFLTYFQNEAQLEKSRLLSDRFSAERPKGSFSTLEIQRTEQGDSAMYLCASSSNSQPQHFGDGTRLSIL.

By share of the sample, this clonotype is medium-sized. Here the CDR3 reads CSAGHRQGRMNTEAFF. DNA of the CDR3: TGCAGTGCTGGACACAGACAGGGGCGAATGAACACTGAAGCTTTCTTT. The chain is built from TRBV20-1 and TRBJ1-1; TRBD1 matches at 8 bases. Trimming took 5 bases from V and 0 from J; bases not matched to a gene: 11. CDR3 length: 16 amino acids. Looked up from germline, CDR1 is DFQATT and CDR2 is SNEGSKA (reference sequence).